These 11 T cell receptor beta chains were all obtained from the same sample, sequenced in a study of T cells after yellow fever vaccination (dated by TCRdb to 2018 to 2020). This specimen's treatment or condition label, interpreted: live attenuated yellow fever vaccine strain. The library was prepared using 5' RACE. TCRdb shows the sequencer as Illumina HiSeq 2500. TCRdb cleaned the public reads at Q25 with fastp, built clones with MiXCR and kept in-frame beta chains. Identical CDR3 proteins give one entry, which carries the most common genes and DNA. The sample profile shows hundreds of thousands of distinct CDR3 sequences; about a sixth of them were found once. The ten largest clones add up to 17% of the sample. The material was PBMCs, obtained about 5 days after the first yellow fever vaccination. The origin of the receptors is a young man who received the YFV17D yellow fever vaccine.

The gene calls are TRBV12-3 or TRBV12-4 and TRBJ2-2, with D perhaps matching TRBD1 (6 bases). The V end was cut by 2 bases, the J end by 9 bases, with 13 bases between. The CDR3 covers 14 residues. CDR3 bases: TGTGCCAGCAGTTTACGGACAGTCAACCGGGAGCTGTTTTTT. It codes for CASSLRTVNRELFF.

The gene calls are TRBV5-6 and TRBJ1-1; a possible D gene is TRBD1 (6 bases). Germline V gene sequence: CDR1 SGHDT, CDR2 YYEEEE. The CDR3 runs to 14 residues. V lost 4 bases and J 3 bases, leaving 13 bases between the germline ends. CDR3 amino acids: CASSVQGWDTEAFF. Here the CDR3 DNA reads TGTGCCAGCAGCGTACAGGGATGGGACACTGAAGCTTTCTTT.

The sample holds a few counts of this clonotype. This chain uses TRBV6-5 with TRBJ1-1; D is undetermined. V was cut by 2 bases and J by 1 base, with 8 bases left in between. The CDR3 is 14 amino acids. Germline V lookup: CDR1 MNHEY, CDR2 SVGAGI. CDR3 sequence: CASSYHGKNTEAFF. The DNA of the CDR3 is TGTGCCAGCAGTTACCATGGGAAGAACACTGAAGCTTTCTTT.

The genes are TRBV5-1 and TRBJ1-1; 8 positions agree with TRBD1. The V gene end was trimmed by 2 bases and the J gene end by 1 base; junction bases not matched to a gene: 7. This CDR3 spans 16 amino acids. CDR1 and CDR2 from the germline V gene are SGHRS and YFSETQ. The DNA for the CDR3 is TGCGCCAGCAGCTTCGGGACAGGCCTCCAGAACACTGAAGCTTTCTTT. This gives the protein CASSFGTGLQNTEAFF. The entire variable domain, with the rest obtained from reference TRBV5-1 and TRBJ1-1, is as follows: KAGVTQTPRYLIKTRGQQVTLSCSPISGHRSVSWYQQTPGQGLQFLFEYFSETQRNKGNFPGRFSGRQFSNSRSEMNVSTLELGDSALYLCASSFGTGLQNTEAFFGQGTRLTVV.

This clonotype was recorded a few times. The gene calls are TRBV12-3 or TRBV12-4 and TRBJ2-7; TRBD1 agrees at 10 bases. With V trimmed by 6 bases and J by 5 bases, 7 bases remained unmatched. The CDR3 has 14 residues. The CDR3 is CASSLATGGHEQYF. The CDR3, as DNA: TGTGCCAGCAGCCTCGCGACAGGGGGCCACGAGCAGTACTTC.

The CDR3 loop reads CASSIQGGSNNEQFF. The DNA for the CDR3 is TGTGCCAGCAGCATCCAAGGGGGCTCGAACAATGAGCAGTTCTTC. This chain links TRBV9 with TRBJ2-1; 7 nucleotides line up with TRBD1. The CDR3 is 15 residues long. V gave up 4 bases and J gave up 5 bases; unmatched junction bases: 9. Germline CDR1 reads SGDLS; CDR2 reads YYNGEE.

The chain recombines TRBV7-3 with TRBJ1-2; 7 bases are a match to TRBD1. Germline V gene sequence: CDR1 SGHTA, CDR2 FQGTGA. The length of the CDR3 is 14 residues. Unmatched junction bases numbered 7, after V lost 5 bases and J lost 4 bases. The DNA of the CDR3 is TGTGCCAGCAGCCCTCGGGACAGCTCCTATGGCTACACCTTC. Translating it yields CASSPRDSSYGYTF.

This rearrangement joins TRBV24-1 to TRBJ2-3, with D perhaps matching TRBD1 (6 bases). CDR1 and CDR2 from the germline V gene are KGHDR and SFDVKD. The CDR3 totals 18 residues. Trimming took off 2 bases at V and 2 bases at J, with 19 bases between the two ends. The CDR3 DNA follows: TGTGCCACCAGTGATTCCCGAGCACAGGGATGGGTCACAGATACGCAGTATTTT. It codes for CATSDSRAQGWVTDTQYF.

This clonotype was seen a few times. The chain is built from TRBV12-3 or TRBV12-4 and TRBJ2-5, with D perhaps matching TRBD1 (6 bases). The CDR3 totals 17 residues. V was clipped by 3 bases and J by 1 base, with 18 bases between them. The CDR3 protein is CASSFSVAWDTQETQYF. DNA for the CDR3: TGTGCCAGCAGTTTCTCCGTCGCATGGGACACCCAAGAGACCCAGTACTTC.

The chain couples TRBV7-8 to TRBJ2-7; D is ambiguous. Trimming removed 4 bases at V and 6 bases at J, with 10 bases between. The length of the CDR3 is 12 residues. Germline CDR1 and CDR2: SGHVS and FQNEAQ. CDR3 in amino acids: CASSSRFAEQYF. As DNA, the CDR3 is TGTGCCAGCAGCTCCCGGTTCGCCGAGCAGTACTTC.

In its sample, this clonotype was seen a few times. The V call is TRBV5-6, the J call TRBJ2-1, with TRBD2 matching 10 bases. The CDR3 contains 15 residues. Per germline, CDR1 SGHDT and CDR2 YYEEEE. The junction had 4 bases not matched to a gene; V was cut back by 4 bases and J by 3 bases. As DNA, the CDR3 is TGTGCCAGCAGCGGCGGACTAGCGGTCTACAATGAGCAGTTCTTC. Amino acids: CASSGGLAVYNEQFF.